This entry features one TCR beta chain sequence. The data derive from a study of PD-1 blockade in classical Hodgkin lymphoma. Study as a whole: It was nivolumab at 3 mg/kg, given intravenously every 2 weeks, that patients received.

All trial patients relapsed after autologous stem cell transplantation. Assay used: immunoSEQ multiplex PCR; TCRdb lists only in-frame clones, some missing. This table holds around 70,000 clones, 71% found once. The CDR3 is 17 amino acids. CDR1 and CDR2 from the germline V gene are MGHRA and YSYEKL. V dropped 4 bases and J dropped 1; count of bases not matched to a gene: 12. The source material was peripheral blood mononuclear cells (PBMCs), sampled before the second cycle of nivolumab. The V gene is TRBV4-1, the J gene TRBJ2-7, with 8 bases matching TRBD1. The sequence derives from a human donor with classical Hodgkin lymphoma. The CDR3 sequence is CASSPSYTGGLSYEQYF. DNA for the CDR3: TGCGCCAGCAGCCCTTCTTATACAGGGGGGTTATCCTACGAGCAGTACTTC.